The clone carrying this T cell receptor (beta chain) was recorded many times. Its antigen is unidentified. The record originates from a study of regulatory T cells in long-lasting Graves disease. Sequencing libraries for TCR beta were prepared with iRepertoire HTBI primers and Arm-PCR of CDR3 regions. Using its own MiXCR run on the multiplex PCR reads, TCRdb lists one record per CDR3 protein. In the table there are more than 300,000 distinct CDR3 sequences, around 23% of which are singletons. V lost 3 bases and J lost 10; bases outside the gene matches: 11. CDR1 is LGHDT, CDR2 YNNKEL, per germline (reference sequence). This CDR3 comprises 14 residues. Sample time point: persistent/refractory GD, antithyroid drugs over 5 years with positive TRAb. PBMC-extracted RNA yielded the TCR library. Staff took roughly 8.8 milliliters of peripheral blood and put it into EDTA tubes. Points from the study as a whole: Patients with persistent disease showed a bias toward TRBV28, TRBJ1-2 and TRBJ2-5. Shared public clonotypes totalled around 2,900 in persistent patients, compared with some 920 in new patients.

The specimen comprised peripheral blood mononuclear cells (PBMCs), sampled when the disease was refractory, from a patient treated with antithyroid drugs. The chain has TRBV3-1 and TRBJ1-2; TRBD1 matches 7 bases. This clonotype was obtained from a woman in her thirties or forties with Graves disease. The CDR3 DNA sequence: TGTGCCAGCAGCCATGGACAGGAACTACCCACCTACACCTTC. Its protein product is CASSHGQELPTYTF.